The rows below give T cell receptor beta chains drawn from one sample of a study of cytomegalovirus exposure and HLA in healthy donors. Some clones are missing from TCRdb's copy, which holds only in-frame ones; the method was immunoSEQ multiplex PCR. The sample yields roughly 150,000 clones, 65% to 90% seen once. Sequenced input: PBMCs. The receptors were sampled from a woman between 50 and 59 years old in good health and CMV-seropositive. The CDR3 runs from the conserved cysteine through the conserved F or W. D genes are given only for firm matches. For some rows the clone size is stated as once, few or many, or as a class when expanded; others skip it.

clone size	V gene	D gene	J gene	CDR3 DNA	CDR3 protein
once	TRBV15	TRBD1	TRBJ1-5	TGTGCCACCCAGGGGGTTAATCAGCCCCAGCATTTT	CATQGVNQPQHF
-	TRBV4-3	TRBD2	TRBJ2-3	TGCGCCAGCAGCCAAGATTACCTAGCGGCAGATACGCAGTATTTT	CASSQDYLAADTQYF
-	TRBV6-1	TRBD1	TRBJ1-5	TGTGCCAGCATGGACAGGGGGCTTGGCAATCAGCCCCAGCATTTT	CASMDRGLGNQPQHF
-	TRBV5-1	-	TRBJ2-7	TGCGCCAGCAGCTTTCGGACAGAAAGATACTACGAGCAGTACTTC	CASSFRTERYYEQYF
-	TRBV5-5	-	TRBJ1-1	TGTGCCAGCAGCACGACGAGGGCGGTCTCGGGCACTGAAGCTTTCTTT	CASSTTRAVSGTEAFF
-	TRBV19	-	TRBJ2-6	TGTGCCAGTAGTATAAGGAGGCCAGCCTCTGGGGCCAACGTCCTGACTTTC	CASSIRRPASGANVLTF
-	TRBV19	TRBD1	TRBJ2-7	TGTGCCAGTAGTATGGTACAGGGGGCCTACGAGCAGTACTTC	CASSMVQGAYEQYF
-	TRBV6-5	TRBD1	TRBJ2-7	TGTGCCAGCAGTTACCGGGGGACAGGGACGGCCTACGAGCAGTACTTC	CASSYRGTGTAYEQYF
-	TRBV7-9	TRBD2	TRBJ2-2	TGTGCCAGCAGCATCGGGCGGGGGGGCCTTGTTGGGGAGCTGTTTTTT	CASSIGRGGLVGELFF
-	TRBV4-3	TRBD1	TRBJ2-2	TGCGCCAGCAGTCATTCGACAGGGGCCGTCACCGGGGAGCTGTTTTTT	CASSHSTGAVTGELFF
-	TRBV7-2	TRBD2	TRBJ2-1	TGTGCCAGCAGCTTAGTCGGCGGGGGAGATTCCTACAATGAGCAGTTCTTC	CASSLVGGGDSYNEQFF
-	TRBV6-1	-	TRBJ1-4	TGTGCCAGCAAACGGGGGGCAACTAATGAAAAACTGTTTTTT	CASKRGATNEKLFF
once	TRBV2	-	TRBJ2-5	TGTGCCAGCAGTGACGGTGGCGGGTCAGTGGAGACCCAGTACTTC	CASSDGGGSVETQYF
once	TRBV5-1	TRBD2	TRBJ2-3	TGCGCCAGCAGCTTAGGACTAGCCTCAGATACGCAGTATTTT	CASSLGLASDTQYF
-	TRBV11-2	-	TRBJ1-1	TGTGCCAGCAGCTTAGATCAGGGGTTTGAAGCTTTCTTT	CASSLDQGFEAFF
-	TRBV5-4	TRBD1	TRBJ1-1	TGTGCCAGCAGCTTGGGACAGGGGGGGACTGAAGCTTTCTTT	CASSLGQGGTEAFF
-	TRBV7-8	TRBD1	TRBJ2-7	TGTGCCAGCAGCTCTACCGGGACAGGGAGCGAGCAGTACTTC	CASSSTGTGSEQYF
-	TRBV5-8	-	TRBJ1-2	TGTGCCAGCAGCCGACTTGGAGGGCACTATGGCTACACCTTC	CASSRLGGHYGYTF
-	TRBV12-5	TRBD1	TRBJ2-7	TGTGCTAGTGGTTTGGCCTTGGGACAGGGGTCCTACGAGCAGTACTTC	CASGLALGQGSYEQYF
-	TRBV28	-	TRBJ2-7	TGTGCCAGCAGTTCCGGCGGGGAATCCTACGAGCAGTACTTC	CASSSGGESYEQYF
-	TRBV5-4	TRBD2	TRBJ2-3	TGTGCCAGCAGCATAGGGACTAGCAGCACAGATACGCAGTATTTT	CASSIGTSSTDTQYF
-	TRBV27	-	TRBJ2-4	TGTGCCAGCAGTACACTACAGGGATTGGCCAAAAACATTCAGTACTTC	CASSTLQGLAKNIQYF
few	TRBV7-7	-	TRBJ1-6	TGTGCCAGCAGGCCTGAAGTTACCCCACTGCTATGTAATTCACCCCTCCACTTT	CASRPEVTPLLCNSPLHF
-	TRBV7-9	TRBD1	TRBJ2-7	TGTGCCAGCAGCTTACGTGGACAGGGGTTCTTCGACGAGCAGTACTTC	CASSLRGQGFFDEQYF
-	TRBV25-1	-	TRBJ2-7	TGTGCCAGCAGTGAATTGACAGACCGGTACTTC	CASSELTDRYF
-	TRBV2	TRBD1	TRBJ1-4	TGTGCCAGCATTAAAGGAGGGGGCCTTTCTACTAATGAAAAACTGTTTTTT	CASIKGGGLSTNEKLFF
-	TRBV2	-	TRBJ2-2	TGTGCCACCCTATGGAACGGGAGCACCGGGGAGCTGTTTTTT	CATLWNGSTGELFF
-	TRBV19	TRBD1	TRBJ2-7	TGTGCCAGTAGCCTCGGACAGGGTTACCCCTACGAGCAGTACTTC	CASSLGQGYPYEQYF
-	TRBV7-6	TRBD1	TRBJ2-7	TGTGCCAGCAGCCCTTCCGGACAGGGCTCCTACGAGCAGTACTTC	CASSPSGQGSYEQYF
-	TRBV7-8	-	TRBJ2-3	TGTGCCAGCAGCATTGGGGCTGGAGATACGCAGTATTTT	CASSIGAGDTQYF
-	TRBV15	TRBD2	TRBJ2-1	TGTGCCACCAGCAGAGATACTAGCGGGGGACTCAATGAGCAGTTCTTC	CATSRDTSGGLNEQFF
-	TRBV4-2	-	TRBJ2-7	TGTGCCAGCAGCCAAGATCCCCAGGAGGGGGAGCAGTACTTC	CASSQDPQEGEQYF
-	TRBV7-8	-	TRBJ1-2	TGTGCCAGCAGCTTTGAATATCCAGTCCTCTATGGCTACACCTTC	CASSFEYPVLYGYTF
-	TRBV7-8	-	TRBJ1-3	TGTGCCAGCAGCCCGGGTCGGCGGGGGCTCACGCGTGGAAACACCATATATTTT	CASSPGRRGLTRGNTIYF
-	TRBV6-1	-	TRBJ2-7	TGTGCCAGCAATAAGGGACTGTCAACCTACGAGCAGTACTTC	CASNKGLSTYEQYF
few	TRBV11-2	TRBD2	TRBJ2-2	TGTGCCAGCAGCCGTAGGACTAGCGGAACCCCGAACACCGGGGAGCTGTTTTTT	CASSRRTSGTPNTGELFF
-	TRBV5-6	-	TRBJ1-2	TGTGCCAGCAGCTTGGGCGGAATTAACTATGGCTACACCTTC	CASSLGGINYGYTF
-	TRBV18	TRBD1	TRBJ1-2	TGTGCCAGCTCACCCGGGACAGGGGTCATCTATGGCTACACCTTC	CASSPGTGVIYGYTF
once	TRBV7-8	-	TRBJ2-7	TGTGCCAGCAGCTTAGGGCACAGGGACTACGAGCAGTACTTC	CASSLGHRDYEQYF
-	TRBV2	TRBD1	TRBJ1-4	TGTGCCAGCATCCCGGACAGGGGTAATGAAAAACTGTTTTTT	CASIPDRGNEKLFF
few	TRBV12-5	-	TRBJ1-1	TGTGCTAGTGGTTTGGTACGAGAGAACACTGAAGCTTTCTTT	CASGLVRENTEAFF
once	TRBV19	-	TRBJ1-1	TGTGCCAGTAGGCTCGGTACGATGAACACTGAAGCTTTCTTT	CASRLGTMNTEAFF
-	TRBV19	-	TRBJ1-1	TGTGCCAGTAGTAGGACAGTGGACACTGAAGCTTTCTTT	CASSRTVDTEAFF